These 12 T cell receptor beta chains were all obtained from the same sample, sequenced in a study of CD8 T cells in ankylosing spondylitis. TCRdb reanalysed the 5' RACE reads using MiXCR and keeps one entry per CDR3 protein. The sample comprises some 120,000 distinct CDR3 sequences, roughly an eighth of which are singletons, and about 3% rests with the top ten. The sequencing input was blood, either unsorted or a sorted T cell fraction (not recorded which). The receptors stem from a female donor with ankylosing spondylitis or in good health (not recorded which).

This clonotype was detected ten times or more. The chain combines TRBV20-1 with TRBJ1-6; 7 bases agree with TRBD1. From germline, CDR1 is DFQATT and CDR2 SNEGSKA (reference sequence). Germline trimming cut 8 bases from V and 4 bases from J; bases unmatched to any gene: 14. CDR3 length: 16 amino acids. The CDR3 is CSPHRQQGVYNSPLHF. CDR3 DNA: TGCAGTCCCCACCGACAGCAGGGGGTGTATAATTCACCCCTCCACTTT.

This clonotype came up many times. V is TRBV6-1 and J is TRBJ2-7; no definite D call. Trimming removed 3 bases from V and 4 bases from J, with 7 bases in between. Per germline, CDR1 MNHNS and CDR2 SASEGT. The CDR3 covers 12 residues. The CDR3 nucleotides are TGTGCCAGCAGTGAGTCGTGGTACGAGCAGTACTTC. Its protein product is CASSESWYEQYF.

This clonotype was recorded a few times. The chain has TRBV12-3 or TRBV12-4 and TRBJ2-4, with 8 bases matching TRBD2. The ends lost 6 bases at V and 3 bases at J; junction bases unmatched: 7. The CDR3 runs 15 residues. CDR3 amino acids: CASSRSGISKNIQYF. The DNA for the CDR3 is TGTGCCAGCAGCCGTAGCGGGATTAGCAAAAACATTCAGTACTTC.

The genes are TRBV12-3 or TRBV12-4 and TRBJ1-6, with a possible D match to TRBD1 (5 bases). The CDR3 sequence is 12 residues long. Trimming took off 5 bases at V and 8 bases at J, with 7 bases between the two ends. The CDR3, as DNA: TGTGCCAGCAGTCGACAGTATTCACCCCTCCACTTT. This sequence encodes CASSRQYSPLHF.

This clonotype has at least ten counts. The chain recombines TRBV20-1 with TRBJ2-1; 12 bases map to TRBD2. This CDR3 contains 19 residues. V gave up 6 bases and J gave up 1 base; unmatched junction bases: 16. Per the germline V gene, CDR1 is DFQATT and CDR2 is SNEGSKA (reference sequence). The chain's CDR3 is CSAKEFLAGGQRSYNEQFF. The CDR3 DNA is TGCAGTGCGAAAGAGTTTCTAGCGGGAGGGCAGAGGTCCTACAATGAGCAGTTCTTC.

The table lists this clonotype with a count of one. Just one base apart from a much larger clone, this may be a read error. CDR3 in DNA: TGTGCCAGCAACTGGACAGGGTGGTACTCTGGGGCCAACGTCCTGACTTTC. Encoded protein: CASNWTGWYSGANVLTF. The chain uses TRBV5-6 and TRBJ2-6, with TRBD1 identical over 8 bases. CDR1 SGHDT and CDR2 YYEEEE come from the germline V gene. This CDR3 is 17 amino acids long. The ends lost 6 bases at V and 0 bases at J; junction bases unmatched: 8.

This clonotype was recorded many times. CDR3 in amino acids: CASSFSGVTDTQYF. The CDR3, as DNA: TGTGCCAGCAGCTTTTCAGGGGTAACAGATACGCAGTATTTT. J is TRBJ2-3 and V is TRBV7-3; D is possibly TRBD1 (6 bases). The CDR3 covers 14 residues. V lost 3 bases to trimming and J lost 3 bases, with 10 bases between them. The V gene's germline CDR1 is SGHTA and CDR2 FQGTGA.

The table lists this clonotype with many counts. This chain links TRBV6-1 with TRBJ1-3; the D gene is possibly TRBD1 (5 bases). The germline V gene encodes CDR1 MNHNS and CDR2 SASEGT. V lost 6 bases and J lost 2, with 14 bases in between. The CDR3 contains 15 residues. The CDR3 coding sequence is TGTGCCAGCAGCCGTACCGGGGGGACTGGAAACACCATATATTTT. Translated, it gives CASSRTGGTGNTIYF.

This clonotype has ten or more counts. The chain combines TRBV29-1 with TRBJ2-7; D tentatively reads TRBD1 or TRBD2 (5 bases each). The CDR3 spans 13 residues. Germline lookup yields CDR1 SQVTM and CDR2 ANQGSEA. The V gene lost 5 bases and the J gene lost 4 bases, with 15 bases spanning the gap. CDR3 region: CSVSRGVSYEQYF. The CDR3 DNA is TGCAGCGTTTCCCGGGGCGTATCTTACGAGCAGTACTTC.

The V and J genes are TRBV29-1 and TRBJ2-1; 15 bases align to TRBD2. The CDR3 extends over 19 amino acids. Germline CDR1 SQVTM, CDR2 ANQGSEA. V dropped 3 bases and J dropped 8; count of bases not matched to a gene: 17. This chain's CDR3 is CSVEKRGLAGGWVVDEQFF. DNA of the CDR3: TGCAGCGTTGAGAAGAGGGGACTAGCGGGAGGCTGGGTGGTTGATGAGCAGTTCTTC.

This clonotype showed up just a few times. V gene TRBV18 combines with J gene TRBJ2-2; 7 nucleotides agree with TRBD1. This CDR3 region has 16 residues. CDR1 is KGHSH, CDR2 LQKENI, per germline. The junction had 8 bases not matched to a gene; V was cut back by 2 bases and J by 5 bases. CDR3 sequence reads: CASSPKEDRATGELFF. The CDR3, as DNA: TGTGCCAGCTCACCAAAGGAAGACAGGGCAACCGGGGAGCTGTTTTTT.

The table lists this clonotype with a few counts. The rearrangement links TRBV3-1 to TRBJ2-1, with D possibly TRBD2 on 5 matching bases. Trimming removed 5 bases at V and 0 bases at J, with 14 bases between. The length of the CDR3 is 16 residues. CDR1 and CDR2 (germline): LGHDT, YNNKEL (reference sequence). CDR3 in amino acids: CASSYNPGSSYNEQFF. Written as DNA, the CDR3 is TGTGCCAGCAGCTACAACCCGGGGTCCTCCTACAATGAGCAGTTCTTC.